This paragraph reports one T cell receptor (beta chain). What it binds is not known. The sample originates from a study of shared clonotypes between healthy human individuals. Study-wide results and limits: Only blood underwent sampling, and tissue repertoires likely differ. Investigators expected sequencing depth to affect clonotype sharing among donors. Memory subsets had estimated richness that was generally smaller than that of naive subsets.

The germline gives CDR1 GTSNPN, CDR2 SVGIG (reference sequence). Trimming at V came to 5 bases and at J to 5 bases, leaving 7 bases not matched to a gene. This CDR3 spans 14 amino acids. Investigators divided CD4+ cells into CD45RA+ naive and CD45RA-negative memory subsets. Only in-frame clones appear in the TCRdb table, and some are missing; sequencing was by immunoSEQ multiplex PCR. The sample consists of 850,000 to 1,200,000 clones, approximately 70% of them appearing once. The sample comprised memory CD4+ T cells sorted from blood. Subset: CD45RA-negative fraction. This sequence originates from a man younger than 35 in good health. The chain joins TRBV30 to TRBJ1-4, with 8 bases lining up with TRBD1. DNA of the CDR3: TGTGCCTGGGGGGGACAGGTGACGAATGAAAAACTGTTTTTT. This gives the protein CAWGGQVTNEKLFF.